In this sample, the clone carrying this TCR beta chain turned up a few times. Its antigen is still unknown. TCRdb processed the RACE reads anew with MiXCR; each CDR3 protein has one entry. The sample shows approximately 97,000 distinct CDR3 sequences, roughly a quarter of them seen only once. CDR1 and CDR2 (germline): SGHTA, FQGNSA. The V and J ends lost 0 bases and 2 bases respectively, with 7 bases between them. The CDR3 has 14 amino acids. Time point here: patch test 3, about 24 weeks after DPC sensitization. The treatment is: therapeutic diphenylcyclopropenone sensitization with weekly scalp DPC. Total RNA came from unfractionated whole blood. The data belong to a study of human T cells and chemical hapten exposure. Whole-study results and caveats: Expanded TCRs clustered into significantly more large CDR3 similarity groups than controls, the analysis revealed. Sensitization with DPC brought no change to TCRs above 1 in 1000 in frequency.

The starting material was whole blood, obtained in connection with sensitization to the hapten diphenylcyclopropenone (DPC). The chain links TRBV7-2 to TRBJ2-5; no firm D call. The sequence was collected from a man aged 35 to 55 with alopecia areata. Some clones in this sample may be carry-over from other donors' samples. CDR3 amino acids: CASSLAGPQETQYF. CDR3 DNA: TGTGCCAGCAGCTTAGCGGGCCCACAAGAGACCCAGTACTTC.